The 20 T cell receptor beta chains reported below all come from one sample, sequenced in a study of blood T cells in healthy people across ages (dated by TCRdb to about 2015). The library was produced with 5' RACE. The instrument given in TCRdb is Illumina HiSeq 2500. The second PCR ran for about 6 to 12 cycles and used a J-beta primer mix along with a sample-barcoded 5' primer. TCRdb passed the public sequencing reads through fastp at Q25 and MiXCR, retaining productive beta sequences. Here each entry gathers all rows of one CDR3 protein and keeps the most common genes and DNA. The sample includes about 720,000 distinct CDR3 sequences, with approximately 22% observed a single time. The ten most abundant clones make up 20% to 25% of the sample. Sequenced input: blood. The origin of the receptors is an older man in good health.

This clonotype was observed a handful of times. The chain recombines TRBV9 with TRBJ1-2; the match to TRBD1 covers 11 bases. The V gene's germline CDR1 is SGDLS and CDR2 YYNGEE. The trim removed 3 bases at V and 12 bases at J, leaving 7 bases unmatched. The length of the CDR3 is 13 residues. This CDR3 reads CASSAGQGVVNTF. CDR3 DNA: TGTGCCAGCAGCGCGGGACAGGGGGTAGTTAACACCTTC.

Many counts were recorded for this clonotype. This chain connects TRBV7-8 to TRBJ2-7, with D possibly matching TRBD1 (6 bases). Germline V gives CDR1 SGHVS, CDR2 FQNEAQ. V was cut by 4 bases and J by 7 bases, with 14 bases left in between. The CDR3 loop spans 13 amino acids. This chain's CDR3 is CASSWDTLYEQYF. The DNA for the CDR3 is TGTGCCAGCAGCTGGGACACCCTTTATGAGCAGTACTTC.

CDR3 nucleotides: TGCGCCACTGCGACTAGCGGCGCCCGTGAGACCCAGTACTTC. It yields the protein CATATSGARETQYF. The chain carries TRBV5-1 and TRBJ2-5, with 9 bases identical to TRBD2. The CDR3 length is 14 residues. Unmatched junction bases numbered 11, after V lost 9 bases and J lost 5 bases. Germline V gives CDR1 SGHRS, CDR2 YFSETQ.

This clonotype was seen more than once but under ten times. The V call is TRBV20-1, the J call TRBJ2-5, with D possibly TRBD2 on 5 matching bases. The assigned J gene may be wrong: the sequence end matches TRBJ2-1 better. The CDR3 has 12 amino acids. From germline, CDR1 is DFQATT and CDR2 SNEGSKA (reference sequence). The CDR3 loop is CSARARELQQFF. The CDR3 DNA is TGCAGTGCTAGAGCAAGGGAGTTGCAGCAGTTCTTC.

The rearrangement links TRBV20-1 to TRBJ1-5; no reliable D call. Germline V gene data show CDR1 as DFQATT and CDR2 as SNEGSKA (reference sequence). Trimming removed 0 bases from V and 1 base from J, with 7 bases in between. The CDR3 totals 14 residues. CDR3: CSARDLQSNQPQHF. The CDR3 region has the DNA TGCAGTGCTAGAGATCTACAGAGCAATCAGCCCCAGCATTTT.

V is TRBV29-1 and J is TRBJ2-5; no reliable D call. V lost 3 bases to trimming and J lost 5 bases, with 10 bases between them. This CDR3 is built from 12 residues. The germline gives CDR1 SQVTM, CDR2 ANQGSEA. CDR3 in amino acids: CSVEDGWETQYF. CDR3 coding DNA: TGCAGCGTTGAGGACGGGTGGGAGACCCAGTACTTC.

The rearrangement uses TRBV11-2 and TRBJ1-4; D might be TRBD1 (5 bases). CDR3 length: 14 residues. Germline V gene lookup returns CDR1 SGHAT and CDR2 FQNNGV. The V end lost 3 bases, the J end lost 6 bases, and 11 bases lay between the germline ends. CDR3 sequence: CASSLGQSYEKLFF. CDR3 nucleotide sequence: TGTGCCAGCAGCTTGGGGCAGTCCTATGAAAAACTGTTTTTT. Complete variable domain (other parts from reference TRBV11-2 and TRBJ1-4): EAGVAQSPRYKIIEKRQSVAFWCNPISGHATLYWYQQILGQGPKLLIQFQNNGVVDDSQLPKDRFSAERLKGVDSTLKIQPAKLEDSAVYLCASSLGQSYEKLFFGSGTQLSVL.

This clonotype was counted between two and nine times. The chain carries TRBV18 and TRBJ1-4; TRBD1 aligns across 7 bases. This CDR3 has 15 amino acids. CDR1 and CDR2 from the germline V gene are KGHSH and LQKENI. Germline trimming cut 4 bases from V and 8 bases from J; bases unmatched to any gene: 10. The CDR3 sequence: CASSLATGPGEKLFF. CDR3 sequence (DNA): TGTGCCAGCTCACTCGCGACAGGGCCTGGCGAAAAACTGTTTTTT.

This chain connects TRBV5-1 to TRBJ2-3; tentative D call: TRBD2 (6 bases). This CDR3 has 15 amino acids. V lost 4 bases, J lost 2 bases, and 14 bases lay in between. Germline loops: CDR1 SGHRS, CDR2 YFSETQ. CDR3 in amino acids: CASSPGLINTDTQYF. CDR3 nucleotides: TGCGCCAGCAGCCCGGGACTGATCAACACAGATACGCAGTATTTT.

This clonotype was seen more than once but under ten times. The rearrangement joins TRBV24-1 to TRBJ2-3; D uncertain. The CDR3 length is 13 residues. The germline V gene encodes CDR1 KGHDR and CDR2 SFDVKD. Trimming removed 5 bases at V and 6 bases at J, with 11 bases between. The CDR3 coding sequence is TGTGCCACCAGTGCGCCGAATCCGGATACGCAGTATTTT. Translation: CATSAPNPDTQYF.

This clonotype was seen more than once but under ten times. The chain links TRBV12-3 or TRBV12-4 to TRBJ2-3, with D possibly matching TRBD2 (6 bases). Trimming took 1 base from V and 2 from J, leaving 13 bases between them. The CDR3 consists of 16 residues. The CDR3 sequence: CASSLVTSSHTDTQYF. CDR3 DNA: TGTGCCAGCAGTTTAGTTACTAGCTCCCACACAGATACGCAGTATTTT.

This clonotype has just a few counts. The gene calls are TRBV7-2 and TRBJ2-3; D uncertain. Germline V CDR1 and CDR2: SGHTA, FQGNSA. V lost 11 bases and J 5 bases, leaving 20 bases between the germline ends. The CDR3 runs to 14 residues. CDR3 sequence: CAGMSVGYGDTQYF. In DNA, the CDR3 is TGTGCCGGTATGTCGGTAGGGTACGGAGATACGCAGTATTTT.

This sequence joins TRBV10-3 and TRBJ2-7; the match to TRBD2 covers 15 bases. The CDR3 is 17 amino acids. CDR1 ENHRY and CDR2 SYGVKD come from the germline V gene. Unmatched junction bases numbered 11, after V lost 7 bases and J lost 4 bases. CDR3 in DNA: TGTGCCATCACGAGGACTAGCGGGAGGGCCGGGTGTTACGAGCAGTACGTC. It codes for CAITRTSGRAGCYEQYV.

The rearrangement uses TRBV29-1 and TRBJ2-5; D is ambiguous. Trimming shortened V by 7 bases and J by 5 bases, and 14 bases separated the two germline ends. This CDR3 contains 12 residues. Germline values: CDR1 SQVTM, CDR2 ANQGSEA. The CDR3 is CSGRRMGETQYF. CDR3 in DNA: TGCAGCGGGAGAAGGATGGGGGAGACCCAGTACTTC.

The V gene is TRBV28, the J gene TRBJ2-1, with 11 bases identical to TRBD2. CDR1 and CDR2 from the germline V gene are MDHEN and SYDVKM. V shed 4 bases, J shed 4 bases, and the junction held 3 bases outside the gene matches. The CDR3 totals 15 residues. The CDR3: CASSWGLAAYNEQFF. Here the CDR3 DNA reads TGTGCCAGCAGTTGGGGACTAGCGGCATACAATGAGCAGTTCTTC.

This clonotype was recorded many times. The rearrangement joins TRBV29-1 to TRBJ1-4; the D gene is possibly TRBD1 (5 bases). The CDR3 extends over 13 amino acids. Trimming removed 5 bases from V and 7 bases from J, with 14 bases in between. Germline V gives CDR1 SQVTM, CDR2 ANQGSEA. Here the CDR3 DNA reads TGCAGCGTTCGACCAGCCGGGGGTGAAAAACTGTTTTTT. Protein sequence: CSVRPAGGEKLFF.

This clonotype was seen a few times. The V call is TRBV11-1, the J call TRBJ2-3; 15 nucleotides align to TRBD2. V lost 5 bases, J lost 6 bases, and 18 bases stayed unmatched. The length of the CDR3 is 20 residues. Per germline, CDR1 SGHAT and CDR2 FQDESV (reference sequence). The CDR3 DNA reads as TGTGCCAGCAGCGGGCGTTCGGGACTAGCGGGAGGTTCGAGTTGGGATACGCAGTATTTT. Protein product: CASSGRSGLAGGSSWDTQYF.

J is TRBJ2-5 and V is TRBV12-3 or TRBV12-4; 7 bases line up with TRBD1. The ends lost 5 bases at V and 9 bases at J; junction bases unmatched: 12. The CDR3 spans 14 residues. The CDR3 here is CASSPTGSNGAQYF. As DNA, the CDR3 is TGTGCCAGCAGTCCGACAGGGTCTAATGGCGCCCAGTACTTC.

V gene TRBV29-1 combines with J gene TRBJ2-1; TRBD2 matches at 14 bases. The end of the DNA is better explained by TRBJ2-5, so the J call may be wrong. CDR3 length: 14 amino acids. Germline CDR1 is SQVTM and CDR2 is ANQGSEA. This chain's CDR3 is CSVGTSGRRETQYF. For the CDR3, the DNA is TGCAGCGTGGGGACTAGCGGGAGAAGAGAGACCCAGTACTTC.

This clonotype was seen a few times. The gene calls are TRBV6-5 and TRBJ1-6, with 8 bases that match TRBD1. This CDR3 region has 15 residues. V lost 6 bases and J lost 7; bases outside the gene matches: 8. Germline V gene data show CDR1 as MNHEY and CDR2 as SVGAGI. The CDR3 nucleotides read TGTGCCAGCAGGGCCCCGGGACAGGCGAATTCACCCCTCCACTTT. Translated, it gives CASRAPGQANSPLHF.